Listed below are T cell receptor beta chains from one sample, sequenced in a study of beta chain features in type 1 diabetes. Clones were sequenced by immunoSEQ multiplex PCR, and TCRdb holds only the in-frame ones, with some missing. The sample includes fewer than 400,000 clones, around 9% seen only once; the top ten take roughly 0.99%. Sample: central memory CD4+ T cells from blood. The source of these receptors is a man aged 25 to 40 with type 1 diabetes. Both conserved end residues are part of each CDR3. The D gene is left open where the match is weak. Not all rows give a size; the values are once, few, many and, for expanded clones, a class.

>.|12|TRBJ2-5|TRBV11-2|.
CASSPSPETQYF
TGTGCCAGCAGCCCAAGCCCCGAGACCCAGTACTTC
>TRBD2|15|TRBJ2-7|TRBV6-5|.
CASSSAGTRSGEQYF
TGTGCCAGCAGTTCCGCCGGGACTAGAAGTGGCGAGCAGTACTTC
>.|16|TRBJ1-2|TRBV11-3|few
CASSFDQRDYDYGYTF
TGTGCCAGCAGCTTTGACCAACGGGATTATGACTATGGCTACACCTTC
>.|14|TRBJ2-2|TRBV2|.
CASSELADTGELFF
TGTGCCAGCAGTGAACTAGCAGACACCGGGGAGCTGTTTTTT
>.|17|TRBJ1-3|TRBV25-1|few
CASSEYSAVNSGNTIYF
TGTGCCAGCAGTGAATATTCTGCAGTCAACTCTGGAAACACCATATATTTT
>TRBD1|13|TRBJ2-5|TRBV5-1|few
CASYRDSQETQYF
TGCGCCAGTTACAGGGACAGCCAAGAGACCCAGTACTTC
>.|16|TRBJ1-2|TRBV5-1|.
CASSLALTGDLRTYTF
TGCGCCAGCAGCTTGGCTCTGACCGGGGACCTTCGGACCTACACCTTC
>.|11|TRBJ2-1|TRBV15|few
CATSRGGEQFF
TGTGCCACCTCCCGAGGGGGTGAGCAGTTCTTC
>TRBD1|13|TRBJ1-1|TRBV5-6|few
CASSSWTGIEAFF
TGTGCCAGCAGCTCCTGGACAGGGATCGAAGCTTTCTTT
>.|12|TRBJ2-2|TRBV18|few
CASSPYTGELFF
TGTGCCAGCTCACCCTACACCGGGGAGCTGTTTTTT
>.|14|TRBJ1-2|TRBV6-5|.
CATLPPGGNYGYTF
TGTGCCACCCTTCCCCCGGGGGGTAACTATGGCTACACCTTC
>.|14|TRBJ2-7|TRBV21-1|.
CASWRYRVTYEQYF
TGTGCCAGCTGGAGATACAGGGTCACCTACGAGCAGTACTTC
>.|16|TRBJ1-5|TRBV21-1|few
CASSKSRQGKIWPQHF
TGTGCCAGCAGCAAATCGAGACAGGGGAAAATTTGGCCCCAGCATTTT
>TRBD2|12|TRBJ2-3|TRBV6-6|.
CATAGDTDTQYF
TGTGCCACCGCGGGGGACACAGATACGCAGTATTTT
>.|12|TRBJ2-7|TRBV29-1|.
CSVSQGNNEQYF
TGCAGCGTTTCCCAGGGGAACAACGAGCAGTACTTC
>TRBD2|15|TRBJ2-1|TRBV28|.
CASSGSGFSYNEQFF
TGTGCCAGCAGTGGTAGCGGGTTCTCCTACAATGAGCAGTTCTTC
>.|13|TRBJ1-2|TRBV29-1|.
CSVEADLADGYTF
TGCAGCGTTGAAGCTGATCTAGCGGATGGCTACACCTTC
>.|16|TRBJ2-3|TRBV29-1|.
CSVEGTSGGVADTQYF
TGCAGCGTTGAAGGGACGAGTGGCGGGGTAGCGGATACGCAGTATTTT
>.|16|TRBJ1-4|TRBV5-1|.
CASSLGEDSTNEKLFF
TGCGCCAGCAGCTTGGGTGAGGACTCAACTAATGAAAAACTGTTTTTT
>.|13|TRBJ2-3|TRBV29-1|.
CSVEDSLTDTQYF
TGCAGCGTTGAAGACAGTCTCACAGATACACAGTATTTT
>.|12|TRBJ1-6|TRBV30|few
CAPKEGHSPLHF
TGTGCCCCGAAGGAGGGTCACTCACCCCTCCACTTT
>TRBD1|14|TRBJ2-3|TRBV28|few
CASVNRGLTDTQYF
TGTGCCAGCGTAAACAGGGGGCTGACAGATACGCAGTATTTT
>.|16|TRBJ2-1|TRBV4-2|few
CASSHSGIQAGNEQFF
TGTGCCAGCAGCCACTCCGGGATCCAGGCGGGCAATGAGCAGTTCTTC
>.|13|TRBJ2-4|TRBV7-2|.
CASSFTSENIQYF
TGTGCCAGCAGCTTCACCAGCGAAAACATTCAGTACTTC
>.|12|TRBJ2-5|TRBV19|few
CATGTFQETQYF
TGTGCCACCGGGACATTCCAAGAGACCCAGTACTTC
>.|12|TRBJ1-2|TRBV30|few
CAWSALRVVGTF
TGTGCCTGGAGCGCCCTTCGGGTGGTGGGCACCTTC
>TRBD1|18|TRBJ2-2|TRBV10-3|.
CAISESNPGQGVAGELFF
TGTGCCATCAGTGAGTCCAACCCGGGACAGGGGGTCGCCGGGGAGCTGTTTTTT
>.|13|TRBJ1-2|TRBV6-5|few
CASSYSAYYGYTF
TGTGCCAGCAGTTACTCTGCGTACTATGGCTACACCTTC
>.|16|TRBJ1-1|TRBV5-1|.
CASSLVGAVMNTEAFF
TGCGCCAGCAGCTTGGTGGGGGCAGTAATGAACACTGAAGCTTTCTTT
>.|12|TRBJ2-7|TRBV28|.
CASSFQGPEQYF
TGTGCCAGCAGTTTTCAGGGGCCCGAGCAGTACTTC
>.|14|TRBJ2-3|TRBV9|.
CASSVNPSTDTQYF
TGTGCCAGCAGCGTTAACCCCAGCACAGATACGCAGTATTTT
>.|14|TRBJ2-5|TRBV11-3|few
CASSAPDSPKTQYF
TGTGCCAGCAGCGCCCCCGACAGCCCCAAGACTCAGTACTTC
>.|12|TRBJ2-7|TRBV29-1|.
CSTGDGSYEQYF
TGCAGCACTGGAGATGGCTCCTACGAGCAGTACTTC
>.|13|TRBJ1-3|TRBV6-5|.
CASRFTAGNTIYF
TGTGCCAGCAGGTTTACCGCTGGAAACACCATATATTTT
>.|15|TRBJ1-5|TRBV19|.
CASRTLDGLSQPQHF
TGTGCCAGTCGAACCCTAGACGGACTATCTCAGCCCCAGCATTTT
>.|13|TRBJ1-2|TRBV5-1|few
CASSLVGRGGYTF
TGCGCCAGCAGCTTGGTGGGGAGAGGAGGCTACACCTTC
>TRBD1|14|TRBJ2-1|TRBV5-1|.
CASSFGQAGNEQFF
TGCGCCAGCAGCTTCGGACAGGCTGGCAATGAGCAGTTCTTC
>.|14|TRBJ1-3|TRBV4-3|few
CASSQHGTGNTIYF
TGCGCCAGCAGCCAACACGGAACTGGAAACACCATATATTTT
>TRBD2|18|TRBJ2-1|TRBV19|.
CASSIIGPGLAGSNEQFF
TGTGCCAGTAGTATAATCGGTCCGGGACTAGCGGGGAGCAATGAGCAGTTCTTC
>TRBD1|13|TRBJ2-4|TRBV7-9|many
CASSLAGGNIQYF
TGTGCCAGCAGCTTAGCAGGGGGCAACATTCAGTACTTC
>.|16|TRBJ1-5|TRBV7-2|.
CASSLGGGMGNQPQHF
TGTGCCAGCAGCTTAGGCGGGGGAATGGGCAATCAGCCCCAGCATTTT
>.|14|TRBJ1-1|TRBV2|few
CASSQGMIANRAFF
TGTGCCAGCAGCCAGGGAATGATCGCGAATCGAGCTTTCTTT
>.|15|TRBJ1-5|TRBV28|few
CASSLNSPGNQPQHF
TGTGCCAGCAGTTTAAATTCCCCAGGGAATCAGCCCCAGCATTTT
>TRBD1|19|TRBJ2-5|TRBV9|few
CASSALELRTGGGGETQYF
TGTGCCAGCAGCGCCCTAGAACTGCGGACAGGGGGCGGGGGAGAGACCCAGTACTTC
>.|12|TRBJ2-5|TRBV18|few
CASSPNGETQYF
TGTGCCAGCTCCCCTAACGGAGAGACCCAGTACTTC
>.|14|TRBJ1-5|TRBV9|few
CASGQGWGNQPQHF
TGTGCCAGCGGCCAGGGGTGGGGCAATCAGCCCCAGCATTTT
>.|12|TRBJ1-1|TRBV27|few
CASWQSRTEAFF
TGTGCCAGCTGGCAGAGTAGGACTGAAGCTTTCTTT